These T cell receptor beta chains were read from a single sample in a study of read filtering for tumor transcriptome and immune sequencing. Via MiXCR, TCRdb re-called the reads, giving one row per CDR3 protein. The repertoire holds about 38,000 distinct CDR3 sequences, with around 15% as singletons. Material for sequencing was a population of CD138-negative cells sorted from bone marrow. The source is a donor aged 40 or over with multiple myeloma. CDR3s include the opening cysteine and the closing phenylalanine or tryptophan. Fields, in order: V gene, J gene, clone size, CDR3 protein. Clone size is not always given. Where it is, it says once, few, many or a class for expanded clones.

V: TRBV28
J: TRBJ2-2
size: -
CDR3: CASSRGLAITGELFF

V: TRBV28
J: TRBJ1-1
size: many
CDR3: CASSRQGTNTEAFF

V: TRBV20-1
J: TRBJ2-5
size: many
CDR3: CSAQSLQETQYF

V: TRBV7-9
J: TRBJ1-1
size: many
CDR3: CASSLGSVYTEAFF

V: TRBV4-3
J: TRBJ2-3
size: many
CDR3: CASSQDLSAGGPVDTQYF

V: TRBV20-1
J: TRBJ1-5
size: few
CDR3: CSARASRTGLGQPQHF

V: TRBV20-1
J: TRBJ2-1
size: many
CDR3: CSARAFSLGKSDEQFF

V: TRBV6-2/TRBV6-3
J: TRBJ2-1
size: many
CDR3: CASRRLAGYNEQFF

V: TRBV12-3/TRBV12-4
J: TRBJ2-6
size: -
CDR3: CASTQRTGAGANVLTF

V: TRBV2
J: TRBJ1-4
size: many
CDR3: CASRGLLTNEKLFF

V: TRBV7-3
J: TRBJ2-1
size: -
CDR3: CASSLTRAPNEQFF

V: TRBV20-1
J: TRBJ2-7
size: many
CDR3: CSARDGRRSSYEQYF

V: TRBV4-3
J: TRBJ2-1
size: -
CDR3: CASSRRQGVPDEQFF

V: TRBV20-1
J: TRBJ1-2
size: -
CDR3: CSARPVQGDHGYTF

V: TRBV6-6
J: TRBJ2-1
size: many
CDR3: CASSRTGTGGHEQFF

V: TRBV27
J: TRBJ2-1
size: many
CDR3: CASSKTSGSSDEQFF

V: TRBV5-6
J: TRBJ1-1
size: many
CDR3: CASSSFETGGGWTEAFF

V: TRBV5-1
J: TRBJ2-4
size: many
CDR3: CASSLDDSKNIQYF

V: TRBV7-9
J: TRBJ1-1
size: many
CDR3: CASTLLGNTEAFF

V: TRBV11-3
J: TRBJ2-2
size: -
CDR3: CASRGDTGELFF